Presented here are 27 T cell receptor beta chains from one specimen sequenced in a study of cytomegalovirus exposure and HLA in healthy donors. The repertoire was sequenced with immunoSEQ multiplex PCR; TCRdb's copy has only in-frame clones and lacks some. The data show 210,000 or so clones, almost 90% seen once. Sequenced input: PBMCs. The receptor source for this set is a woman under 30 in good health and CMV-seronegative.

The genes are TRBV4-3 and TRBJ2-3, with a tentative D call TRBD2 (6 bases). The V end lost 0 bases, the J end lost 1 base, and 14 bases lay between the germline ends. Germline-derived CDR1 and CDR2 are LGHNA and YSLEER. This CDR3 is 17 amino acids long. The DNA for the CDR3 is TGCGCCAGCAGCCAAGATCATGGTAGCGGAGGCACAGATACGCAGTATTTT. It is translated as CASSQDHGSGGTDTQYF.

This clone is a singleton in its sample. The rearrangement links TRBV27 to TRBJ2-1, with 8 bases aligning to TRBD2. The CDR3 has 15 residues. Germline V lookup: CDR1 MNHEY, CDR2 SMNVEV (reference sequence). J was trimmed by 6 bases and V by 1 base; bases with no gene match: 5. Here the CDR3 DNA reads TGTGCCAGCAGTTTATTCTCGGGAGGGGCCAATGAGCAGTTCTTC. Encoded protein: CASSLFSGGANEQFF.

A single count supports this clone. The chain links TRBV5-1 to TRBJ2-6; D is undetermined. The germline gives CDR1 SGHRS, CDR2 YFSETQ. The CDR3 loop spans 17 amino acids. V shed 0 bases and J shed 2 bases, with 12 bases lying between them. The CDR3 protein is CASSLENGVAGANVLTF. The DNA of the CDR3 is TGCGCCAGCAGCTTGGAAAATGGAGTGGCTGGGGCCAACGTCCTGACTTTC.

The rearrangement uses TRBV27 and TRBJ2-7; TRBD2 aligns across 7 bases. The CDR3 loop spans 14 amino acids. Germline CDR1 is MNHEY and CDR2 is SMNVEV (reference sequence). The J segment lost 7 bases and the V segment lost 3 bases, leaving 9 bases of the junction unmatched. CDR3 nucleotide sequence: TGTGCCAGCAGTTTTTCGACTAGCCCCCAGGAGCAGTACTTC. Translating it yields CASSFSTSPQEQYF.

The V and J genes are TRBV29-1 and TRBJ2-1, with 8 bases matching TRBD2. With V trimmed by 4 bases and J by 6 bases, 8 bases remained unmatched. The CDR3 covers 14 residues. Germline loops: CDR1 SQVTM, CDR2 ANQGSEA. CDR3 coding DNA: TGCAGCGTTGGGGGCCGGGAGGGCCTCAATGAGCAGTTCTTC. It encodes CSVGGREGLNEQFF.

The chain links TRBV29-1 to TRBJ2-2; D not resolved. CDR3 length: 13 amino acids. The germline CDR1 and CDR2 sequences are SQVTM and ANQGSEA. The V end was cut by 2 bases, the J end by 2 bases, with 6 bases between. The chain's CDR3 is CSVEQENTGELFF. CDR3 sequence (DNA): TGCAGCGTTGAACAGGAAAACACCGGGGAGCTGTTTTTT.

V gene TRBV7-2 combines with J gene TRBJ2-1, with 11 bases identical to TRBD1. Germline V lookup: CDR1 SGHTA, CDR2 FQGNSA. Germline trimming cut 5 bases from V and 4 bases from J; bases unmatched to any gene: 4. This CDR3 has 15 residues. CDR3 in DNA: TGTGCCAGCAGCCCGGGACAGGGGGTTTACAATGAGCAGTTCTTC. Residues: CASSPGQGVYNEQFF. Together with reference TRBV7-2 and TRBJ2-1, the CDR3 gives the full variable domain: GAGVSQSPSNKVTEKGKDVELRCDPISGHTALYWYRQSLGQGLEFLIYFQGNSAPDKSGLPSDRFSAERTGGSVSTLTIQRTQQEDSAVYLCASSPGQGVYNEQFFGPGTRLTVL.

The gene calls are TRBV28 and TRBJ2-7, with 7 nucleotides matching TRBD1. The germline gives CDR1 MDHEN, CDR2 SYDVKM. This CDR3 has 19 amino acids. The junction had 22 bases not matched to a gene; V was cut back by 3 bases and J by 5 bases. The CDR3 coding sequence is TGTGCCAGCAGTTTTCCACTACCTGGGGCCGGAACAGGGGTCGACGAGCAGTACTTC. Translating gives CASSFPLPGAGTGVDEQYF.

This clone was seen once. In nucleotides, the CDR3 is TGTGCCAGCAGCCCGAGCGGGGAGTTAAGGGAAAAACTGTTTTTT. As protein: CASSPSGELREKLFF. This chain joins TRBV5-6 and TRBJ1-4; D not resolved. Germline CDR1 and CDR2: SGHDT and YYEEEE. This CDR3 spans 15 amino acids. The V end was cut by 4 bases, the J end by 8 bases, with 18 bases between.

Of note for this clone: The likely explanation is a read error, given a far larger clone one base away. The chain employs TRBV4-2 and TRBJ1-5, with D maybe TRBD1 (5 bases). CDR1 LGHNA and CDR2 YNFKEQ come from the germline V gene. V was trimmed by 1 base and J by 5 bases, leaving 15 bases between them. This CDR3 contains 16 residues. The CDR3 DNA is TGTGCCAGCAGCCAAGTAGCGGGGGGAGGTGATCAGCCCCAGCATTTT. It specifies CASSQVAGGGDQPQHF.

The chain carries TRBV6-5 and TRBJ1-1; no reliable D call. There are 15 residues in the CDR3. V was shortened by 0 bases and J by 2 bases, with 10 bases between the two germline ends. CDR1 and CDR2 (germline): MNHEY, SVGAGI. Here the CDR3 DNA reads TGTGCCAGCAGTTACTCGGGTCGGGGTAACACTGAAGCTTTCTTT. Its translation is CASSYSGRGNTEAFF.

The V call is TRBV5-6, the J call TRBJ2-5; 14 nucleotides match TRBD2. The CDR3 runs to 16 residues. With 5 bases clipped from V and 3 bases from J, the junction kept 6 bases outside the gene matches. Germline assignment: CDR1 SGHDT and CDR2 YYEEEE. CDR3 sequence: CASSKPGLAGEETQYF. In nucleotides, the CDR3 is TGTGCCAGCAGTAAACCGGGACTAGCGGGGGAAGAGACCCAGTACTTC.

The CDR3 loop reads CAISESQAGANTDTQYF. CDR3 DNA sequence: TGTGCCATCAGTGAGTCCCAAGCGGGAGCAAACACAGATACGCAGTATTTT. V and J are TRBV10-3 and TRBJ2-3; 8 bases match TRBD2. The CDR3 contains 17 residues. With 0 bases clipped from V and 2 bases from J, the junction kept 7 bases outside the gene matches. Germline CDR1 is ENHRY and CDR2 is SYGVKD.

The rearrangement joins TRBV5-1 to TRBJ1-4, with D perhaps matching TRBD1 (5 bases). Per germline, CDR1 SGHRS and CDR2 YFSETQ. CDR3 length: 16 amino acids. The V end lost 4 bases, the J end lost 2 bases, and 15 bases lay between the germline ends. The CDR3 nucleotides are TGCGCCAGCAGCCCCCGGGTGGGGGGGACTAATGAAAAACTGTTTTTT. Amino acid sequence: CASSPRVGGTNEKLFF.

This clone was seen only once. The rearrangement joins TRBV11-2 to TRBJ1-2; D may be TRBD1 (6 bases). The germline V gene encodes CDR1 SGHAT and CDR2 FQNNGV. V was cut by 2 bases and J by 4 bases, with 11 bases left in between. The CDR3 has 14 residues. CDR3 sequence reads: CASSLTGSAYGYTF. CDR3 bases: TGTGCCAGCAGCTTAACAGGGAGCGCCTATGGCTACACCTTC.

The chain recombines TRBV15 with TRBJ1-1; D is unresolved. Germline-derived CDR1 and CDR2 are LNHNV and YYDKDF (reference sequence). The CDR3 has 14 residues. The V end was cut by 4 bases, the J end by 10 bases, with 19 bases between. The CDR3 sequence is CATSTPTEVRIAFF. As DNA, the CDR3 is TGTGCCACCAGCACCCCAACCGAGGTGAGGATAGCTTTCTTT.

The chain combines TRBV6-6 with TRBJ1-2, with 8 bases matching TRBD1. The CDR3 loop spans 15 amino acids. V was pared by 0 bases and J by 7 bases, with 7 bases of the junction left unmatched. The germline V gene has CDR1 MNHNY and CDR2 SVGAGI (reference sequence). In DNA form, the CDR3 reads TGTGCCAGCAGTTACTCGAAGCAGGGGGCATCTGGCTACACCTTC. Translating it yields CASSYSKQGASGYTF.

The chain joins TRBV11-2 to TRBJ2-3; 7 positions match TRBD1. CDR1 is SGHAT and CDR2 is FQNNGV in the germline V gene. The CDR3 loop spans 19 amino acids. After removal of 5 bases from V and 2 bases from J, the junction contained 19 bases not matched to a gene. The DNA of the CDR3 is TGTGCCAGCAGCCACGCCCTCTCGGGACAGCGTATTAACACAGATACGCAGTATTTT. Translated: CASSHALSGQRINTDTQYF.

V is TRBV5-1 and J is TRBJ2-7; D possibly corresponds to TRBD2 (6 bases). V lost 2 bases, J lost 0 bases, and 18 bases lay in between. The CDR3 loop spans 17 amino acids. CDR1 is SGHRS and CDR2 is YFSETQ in the germline V gene. Here the CDR3 DNA reads TGCGCCAGCAGCTTAGGTTCCTGGCGGGGATTCTCCTACGAGCAGTACTTC. This codes for CASSLGSWRGFSYEQYF.

The chain has TRBV27 and TRBJ1-1, with 7 bases that match TRBD1. The CDR3 consists of 16 residues. V lost 6 bases, J lost 4 bases, and 14 bases stayed unmatched. Germline V gives CDR1 MNHEY, CDR2 SMNVEV (reference sequence). CDR3 loop: CASRTHLTGAGTEAFF. DNA of the CDR3: TGTGCCAGCAGAACACACCTCACAGGGGCCGGCACTGAAGCTTTCTTT.

This chain joins TRBV18 and TRBJ1-2, with TRBD1 matching 8 bases. CDR3 length: 16 residues. V shed 0 bases and J 4 bases; nucleotides not matched to a gene: 7. Germline assignment: CDR1 KGHSH and CDR2 LQKENI. The DNA for the CDR3 is TGTGCCAGCTCACCACCGGGACAGGCAGGAATCTATGGCTACACCTTC. Translation: CASSPPGQAGIYGYTF.

This chain links TRBV2 with TRBJ2-3, with TRBD2 matching over 9 bases. There are 18 residues in the CDR3. Germline CDR1 is SNHLY and CDR2 is FYNNEI. V was clipped by 5 bases and J by 2 bases; unmatched bases: 14. The CDR3 protein is CASSPPRLAATFTDTQYF. CDR3 DNA sequence: TGTGCCAGCAGTCCTCCGAGACTAGCGGCAACGTTCACAGATACGCAGTATTTT.

The chain joins TRBV7-2 to TRBJ2-6; D perhaps matches TRBD2 (6 bases). V was shortened by 4 bases and J by 0 bases, with 19 bases between the two germline ends. From germline, CDR1 is SGHTA and CDR2 FQGNSA. This CDR3 region has 19 residues. The DNA for the CDR3 is TGTGCCAGCAGCTCCATTGGGGGAGGCCTCCTCTCTGGGGCCAACGTCCTGACTTTC. It translates to CASSSIGGGLLSGANVLTF.

This chain uses TRBV4-2 with TRBJ2-5, with 12 positions matching TRBD2. V gave up 4 bases and J gave up 4 bases; unmatched junction bases: 7. Per germline, CDR1 LGHNA and CDR2 YNFKEQ. The CDR3 totals 16 residues. The CDR3 DNA reads as TGTGCCAGCAGCCGGTCGCGGGGACTAGCGGGAGAGACCCAGTACTTC. This codes for CASSRSRGLAGETQYF.

Comment on this clone: Other DNA sequences in the sample encode the same CDR3. V and J are TRBV27 and TRBJ2-7, with a tentative D call TRBD2 (5 bases). The germline gives CDR1 MNHEY, CDR2 SMNVEV (reference sequence). Deletions cut 5 bases from V and 0 bases from J, with 8 bases between. The CDR3 totals 13 residues. For the CDR3, the DNA is TGTGCCAGCAGTCGGGGAAGCTCCTACGAGCAGTACTTC. It is translated as CASSRGSSYEQYF.

This clone has just one count. The chain recombines TRBV2 with TRBJ1-1; no definite D call. V lost 8 bases and J lost 11, with 18 bases in between. Germline V lookup: CDR1 SNHLY, CDR2 FYNNEI. The CDR3 totals 12 residues. CDR3 in DNA: TGTGCCAGCTCGGAGATTTCCACTAGGGCTTTCTTT. This codes for CASSEISTRAFF. The whole variable domain, remainder taken from reference TRBV2 and TRBJ1-1, is EPEVTQTPSHQVTQMGQEVILRCVPISNHLYFYWYRQILGQKVEFLVSFYNNEISEKSEIFDDQFSVERPDGSNFTLKIRSTKLEDSAMYFCASSEISTRAFFGQGTRLTVV.

The chain has TRBV7-9 and TRBJ2-5; D call uncertain. The CDR3 loop spans 17 amino acids. V was trimmed by 6 bases and J by 2 bases, leaving 22 bases between them. The germline CDR1 and CDR2 sequences are SEHNR and FQNEAQ (reference sequence). Written as DNA, the CDR3 is TGTGCCAGCAGTTACCTCCATAATACAGCCCAGCAAGAGACCCAGTACTTC. Its protein product is CASSYLHNTAQQETQYF.